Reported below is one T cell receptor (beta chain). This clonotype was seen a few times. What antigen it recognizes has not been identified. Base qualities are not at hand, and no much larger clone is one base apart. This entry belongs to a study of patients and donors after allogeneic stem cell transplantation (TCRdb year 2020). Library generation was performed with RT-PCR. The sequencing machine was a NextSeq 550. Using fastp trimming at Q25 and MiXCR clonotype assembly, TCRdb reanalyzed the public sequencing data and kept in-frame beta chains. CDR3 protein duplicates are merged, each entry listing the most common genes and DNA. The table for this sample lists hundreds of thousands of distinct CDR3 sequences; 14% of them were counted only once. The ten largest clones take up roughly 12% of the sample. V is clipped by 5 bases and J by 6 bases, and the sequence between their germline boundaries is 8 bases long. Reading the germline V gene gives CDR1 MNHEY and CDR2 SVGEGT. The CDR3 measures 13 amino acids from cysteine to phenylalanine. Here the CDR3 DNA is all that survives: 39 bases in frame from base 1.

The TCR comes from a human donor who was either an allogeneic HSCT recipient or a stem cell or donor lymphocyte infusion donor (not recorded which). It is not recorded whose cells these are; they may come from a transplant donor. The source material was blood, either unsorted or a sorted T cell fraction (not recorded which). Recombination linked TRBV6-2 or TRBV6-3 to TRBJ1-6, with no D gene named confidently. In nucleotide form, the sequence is TGTGCCAGCAGTAACGACTTTAATTCACCCCTCCACTTT. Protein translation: CASSNDFNSPLHF.